The 9 T cell receptor beta chains given below trace back to one sample, sequenced in a study of blood T cells in healthy people across ages. Next came a second PCR, run for roughly 7 to 12 cycles, which used a sample-barcoded 5' primer along with a J-beta primer mix. TCRdb fed the 5' RACE reads into MiXCR, producing one record per CDR3 protein. This table has around 1,800,000 distinct CDR3 sequences, approximately 40% appearing once. What was sequenced was blood. Every receptor here comes from a human donor in good health.

In its sample, this clonotype was seen many times. The J gene is TRBJ2-6, the V gene TRBV7-2; 8 nucleotides agree with TRBD2. V shed 5 bases and J 0 bases; nucleotides not matched to a gene: 6. Germline V CDR1 and CDR2: SGHTA, FQGNSA. The length of the CDR3 is 17 residues. CDR3 nucleotides: TGTGCCAGCAGCCCCCGAGCGGGGGTCTCTGGGGCCAACGTCCTGACTTTC. Its protein is CASSPRAGVSGANVLTF.

The V call is TRBV4-2, the J call TRBJ2-5; D might be TRBD2 (5 bases). CDR1 and CDR2 from the germline V gene are LGHNA and YNFKEQ. V lost 2 bases, J lost 3 bases, and 16 bases lay in between. CDR3 length equals 16 residues. CDR3 DNA sequence: TGTGCCAGCAGCCAATCCCCTACGGGGAAAAAAGAGACCCAGTACTTC. Its translation: CASSQSPTGKKETQYF.

This clonotype occurred a few times. The chain has TRBV20-1 and TRBJ2-2; D is unclear. The CDR3 loop spans 13 amino acids. Trimming took 3 bases from V and 4 from J, leaving 9 bases between them. Germline V CDR1 and CDR2: DFQATT, SNEGSKA (reference sequence). CDR3 DNA: TGCAGTGCTAGGTTCCCTTCCACCGGGGAGCTGTTTTTT. This gives the protein CSARFPSTGELFF.

The chain uses TRBV7-3 and TRBJ1-1; D not certain. The CDR3 covers 14 residues. CDR1 SGHTA and CDR2 FQGTGA come from the germline V gene. V gave up 5 bases and J gave up 5 bases, with 15 bases separating them. CDR3 in amino acids: CASSPEGPSTEAFF. CDR3 DNA sequence: TGTGCCAGCAGCCCGGAGGGCCCCTCGACTGAAGCTTTCTTT.

This clonotype was detected a few times. This chain links TRBV7-2 with TRBJ2-5; 8 nucleotides line up with TRBD2. J was trimmed by 5 bases and V by 3 bases; bases with no gene match: 8. The germline CDR1 and CDR2 sequences are SGHTA and FQGNSA. This CDR3 has 15 residues. The CDR3 reads CASSFPGGRRETQYF. DNA for the CDR3: TGTGCCAGCAGCTTTCCGGGGGGGCGGAGGGAGACCCAGTACTTC.

This clonotype has a handful of counts. The rearrangement links TRBV29-1 to TRBJ1-1; the match to TRBD1 covers 7 bases. This CDR3 has 13 amino acids. Germline CDR1 SQVTM, CDR2 ANQGSEA. Trimming removed 7 bases from V and 3 bases from J; junction bases left unmatched: 8. Here the CDR3 reads CSGLQGLYTEAFF. The DNA for the CDR3 is TGCAGCGGACTACAGGGGTTATACACTGAAGCTTTCTTT. Full variable domain (remainder filled in from reference TRBV29-1 and TRBJ1-1): SAVISQKPSRDICQRGTSLTIQCQVDSQVTMMFWYRQQPGQSLTLIATANQGSEATYESGFVIDKFPISRPNLTFSTLTVSNMSPEDSSIYLCSGLQGLYTEAFFGQGTRLTVV.

This clonotype has only a few counts. The V gene is TRBV7-3, the J gene TRBJ1-5; TRBD1 matches at 7 bases. CDR1 and CDR2 (germline): SGHTA, FQGTGA. The CDR3 length is 15 residues. The J segment lost 6 bases and the V segment lost 1 base, leaving 6 bases of the junction unmatched. DNA of the CDR3: TGTGCCAGCAGCTTAAGAGGGGGCGCAGGTCAGCCCCAGCATTTT. Translated, it gives CASSLRGGAGQPQHF.

The chain links TRBV6-4 to TRBJ1-1; 9 nucleotides agree with TRBD1. This CDR3 is 12 amino acids long. Per germline, CDR1 MRHNA and CDR2 SNTAGT. Germline trimming cut 2 bases from V and 13 bases from J; bases unmatched to any gene: 5. CDR3 sequence (DNA): TGTGCCAGCAGTGACAGGGGACAGGGAGTTTTCTTT. It specifies CASSDRGQGVFF.

In its sample, this clonotype was seen a few times. V and J are TRBV5-1 and TRBJ1-1; 7 nucleotides align to TRBD1. CDR1 and CDR2 from the germline V gene are SGHRS and YFSETQ. V lost 4 bases, J lost 6 bases, and 12 bases stayed unmatched. This CDR3 is built from 15 residues. The CDR3 coding sequence is TGCGCCAGCAGCCCACAAACAGGGGTGATGGCTGAAGCTTTCTTT. It encodes CASSPQTGVMAEAFF.